This T cell receptor beta chain came from a study of T cell responses to AZD1222 COVID-19 vaccine. Findings and caveats of the study: The donor group comprised mostly white British people and more females; the analysis possibly underestimated clonal diversity.

The germline gives CDR1 SGHTA, CDR2 FQGNSA. This CDR3 region has 14 residues. V was shortened by 5 bases and J by 5 bases, with 15 bases between the two germline ends. The repertoire was sequenced with immunoSEQ multiplex PCR; TCRdb's copy has only in-frame clones and lacks some. The table includes 85,000 to 100,000 clones, around 84% detected once. This clone appeared once. Its antigen is not identified. This receptor was identified in an adult in good health. The source was peripheral blood, collected on day 0 of AZD1222 vaccination. V and J are TRBV7-2 and TRBJ2-5; D is possibly TRBD1 or TRBD2 (5 bases each). Written as DNA, the CDR3 is TGTGCCAGCAGCCCCGTTCGGGGCGGGGAGACCCAGTACTTC. Encoded protein: CASSPVRGGETQYF.